A single sample gave rise to the 18 T cell receptor beta chains below, sequenced in a study of blood T cell repertoires in COVID-19. The repertoire was sequenced with immunoSEQ multiplex PCR; TCRdb's copy has only in-frame clones and lacks some. The sample holds roughly 250,000 clones; approximately 80% are singletons and the top ten take roughly 10%. Sequencing was carried out using peripheral blood. The source of these receptors is a woman older than 75 with acute or convalescent COVID-19.

The chain is built from TRBV19 and TRBJ1-6; D gene unclear. Germline V gene sequence: CDR1 LNHDA, CDR2 SQIVND (reference sequence). The V end was cut by 10 bases, the J end by 6 bases, with 13 bases between. The CDR3 totals 13 residues. The CDR3 spells CATLQRPNSPLHF. The CDR3 bases are TGTGCCACTCTACAGAGACCTAATTCACCCCTCCACTTT.

This chain uses TRBV28 with TRBJ2-7; maybe TRBD1 (5 bases). Germline-derived CDR1 and CDR2 are MDHEN and SYDVKM. The V end lost 4 bases, the J end lost 2 bases, and 6 bases lay between the germline ends. This CDR3 region has 12 residues. The CDR3 DNA is TGTGCCAGCAGTTACAGGCCCTACGAGCAGTACTTC. Translation: CASSYRPYEQYF.

The chain is built from TRBV29-1 and TRBJ1-3; 7 bases fit TRBD1. The CDR3 extends over 14 amino acids. CDR1 and CDR2 from the germline V gene are SQVTM and ANQGSEA. Trimming cost V 4 bases and J 1 base; bases outside gene matches: 4. Here the CDR3 DNA reads TGCAGCGTTGGAACACAGGGGTCTGGAAACACCATATATTTT. This codes for CSVGTQGSGNTIYF.

The chain uses TRBV12-3 or TRBV12-4 and TRBJ2-5; D unclear. The V end lost 6 bases, the J end lost 0 bases, and 5 bases lay between the germline ends. The CDR3 is 12 residues long. The CDR3, as DNA: TGTGCCAGCAGGCGGAACCAAGAGACCCAGTACTTC. This encodes CASRRNQETQYF.

The gene calls are TRBV3-1 (or the pseudogene TRBV3-2) and TRBJ2-3, with TRBD1 identical over 9 bases. Germline assignment: CDR1 LGHDT and CDR2 YNNKEL (reference sequence). CDR3 length: 15 residues. J gave up 6 bases and V 1 base, and 5 bases lay outside the gene matches. CDR3 in amino acids: CASSQAGQGMDTQYF. The CDR3 region has the DNA TGTGCCAGCAGCCAAGCAGGACAGGGGATGGATACGCAGTATTTT.

The chain is built from TRBV6-6 and TRBJ1-3; D remains ambiguous. Germline V gene sequence: CDR1 MNHNY, CDR2 SVGAGI (reference sequence). Trimming stripped 2 bases from V and 0 bases from J, with 5 bases between. CDR3 length equals 14 residues. The CDR3 spells CASSYPFSGNTIYF. The CDR3 DNA sequence: TGTGCCAGCAGTTACCCATTCTCTGGAAACACCATATATTTT.

The genes are TRBV4-1 and TRBJ2-5, with TRBD2 matching 15 bases. CDR1 is MGHRA and CDR2 is YSYEKL in the germline V gene. The CDR3 spans 18 residues. With V trimmed by 0 bases and J by 5 bases, 7 bases remained unmatched. In DNA, the CDR3 is TGCGCCAGCAGCCAAGATGGACTAGCGGGGGGGCCGAGGGAGACCCAGTACTTC. Protein product: CASSQDGLAGGPRETQYF.

The chain joins TRBV28 to TRBJ2-1; TRBD2 aligns across 9 bases. Germline CDR1 reads MDHEN; CDR2 reads SYDVKM. Losses at the gene ends were 5 bases for V and 1 base for J; bases not matched to a gene: 3. This CDR3 has 15 amino acids. The CDR3 spells CASSPLAGSYNEQFF. CDR3 coding DNA: TGTGCCAGCAGTCCACTAGCGGGTTCCTACAATGAGCAGTTCTTC. The full variable domain, its missing parts supplied by reference TRBV28 and TRBJ2-1, is DVKVTQSSRYLVKRTGEKVFLECVQDMDHENMFWYRQDPGLGLRLIYFSYDVKMKEKGDIPEGYSVSREKKERFSLILESASTNQTSMYLCASSPLAGSYNEQFFGPGTRLTVL.

The J gene is TRBJ2-3, the V gene TRBV28; tentatively, D is TRBD2 (5 bases). Germline CDR1 MDHEN, CDR2 SYDVKM. The CDR3 length is 14 residues. Trimming stripped 6 bases from V and 5 bases from J, with 15 bases between. CDR3 coding DNA: TGTGCCAGCAGCACTAGGAGGTCGGGAGATACGCAGTATTTT. Its translation: CASSTRRSGDTQYF.

The chain employs TRBV2 and TRBJ1-5, with D tentatively TRBD1 (6 bases). V was clipped by 6 bases and J by 3 bases, with 12 bases between them. This CDR3 spans 14 amino acids. Germline V CDR1 and CDR2: SNHLY, FYNNEI. The DNA for the CDR3 is TGTGCCAGCAGGAAGGACAGTCCCAATCAGCCCCAGCATTTT. Translated, it gives CASRKDSPNQPQHF.

Notes on this clone: Sequence at one end of the junction differs from germline and may be a read error. The J gene is TRBJ2-5, the V gene TRBV7-7, with a tentative D call TRBD1 (7 bases). The germline CDR1 and CDR2 sequences are SSHAT and FNYEAQ (reference sequence). CDR3 size: 14 residues. The CDR3 nucleotides are TGTGCTAGCAGCCCTGCGGGACAGCAAGAGACCCAGTACTTC. This sequence encodes CASSPAGQQETQYF.

The chain combines TRBV27 with TRBJ1-2; D remains unclear. The CDR3 is 13 amino acids. With 3 bases removed from V and 4 bases from J, the gap between germline ends came to 9 bases. The germline V gene encodes CDR1 MNHEY and CDR2 SMNVEV (reference sequence). CDR3 residues: CASSLMAGYGYTF. The CDR3 nucleotides are TGTGCCAGCAGTTTGATGGCAGGCTATGGCTACACCTTC.

The chain combines TRBV30 with TRBJ1-6; no definite D call. Germline V gene lookup returns CDR1 GTSNPN and CDR2 SVGIG (reference sequence). The CDR3 is 13 residues long. V lost 3 bases to trimming and J lost 10 bases, with 13 bases between them. The CDR3 region is CAWSPTSGSPLHF. CDR3 nucleotides: TGTGCCTGGAGCCCTACCAGCGGGTCACCCCTCCACTTT.

The genes are TRBV18 and TRBJ1-4; 11 nucleotides line up with TRBD1. The J segment lost 1 base and the V segment lost 3 bases, leaving 4 bases of the junction unmatched. The CDR3 is 17 amino acids. CDR1 and CDR2 (germline): KGHSH, LQKENI. Here the CDR3 DNA reads TGTGCCAGCTCACCGCTGGACAGGGGGCGAACTAATGAAAAACTGTTTTTT. Translation gives CASSPLDRGRTNEKLFF. Combining the CDR3 with reference TRBV18 and TRBJ1-4 gives the whole variable domain NAGVMQNPRHLVRRRGQEARLRCSPMKGHSHVYWYRQLPEEGLKFMVYLQKENIIDESGMPKERFSAEFPKEGPSILRIQQVVRGDSAAYFCASSPLDRGRTNEKLFFGSGTQLSVL.

The chain combines TRBV18 with TRBJ2-7; D is perhaps TRBD2 (5 bases). The CDR3 length is 14 residues. Germline CDR1 and CDR2: KGHSH and LQKENI. The V gene lost 6 bases and the J gene lost 2 bases, with 14 bases spanning the gap. The CDR3 sequence is CASSIGLPPYEQYF. The CDR3 nucleotides are TGTGCCAGCTCTATCGGACTGCCGCCCTACGAGCAGTACTTC. Combining the CDR3 with reference TRBV18 and TRBJ2-7 gives the whole variable domain NAGVMQNPRHLVRRRGQEARLRCSPMKGHSHVYWYRQLPEEGLKFMVYLQKENIIDESGMPKERFSAEFPKEGPSILRIQQVVRGDSAAYFCASSIGLPPYEQYFGPGTRLTVT.

The chain recombines TRBV5-1 with TRBJ1-1; no clear D gene. The CDR3 is 13 amino acids. Germline V gives CDR1 SGHRS, CDR2 YFSETQ. The V end lost 0 bases, the J end lost 3 bases, and 6 bases lay between the germline ends. CDR3 bases: TGCGCCAGCAGCTTGGCCGTTGACACTGAAGCTTTCTTT. It translates to CASSLAVDTEAFF. Complete variable domain (other parts from reference TRBV5-1 and TRBJ1-1): KAGVTQTPRYLIKTRGQQVTLSCSPISGHRSVSWYQQTPGQGLQFLFEYFSETQRNKGNFPGRFSGRQFSNSRSEMNVSTLELGDSALYLCASSLAVDTEAFFGQGTRLTVV.

The chain employs TRBV11-2 and TRBJ2-7; D is possibly TRBD2 (7 bases). Trimming shortened V by 1 base and J by 6 bases, and 19 bases separated the two germline ends. The CDR3 contains 16 residues. Germline V gene sequence: CDR1 SGHAT, CDR2 FQNNGV. The CDR3 here is CASSLVGGPLVVEQYF. CDR3 bases: TGTGCCAGCAGCTTAGTGGGGGGGCCACTGGTGGTCGAGCAGTACTTC. Together with reference TRBV11-2 and TRBJ2-7, the CDR3 gives the full variable domain: EAGVAQSPRYKIIEKRQSVAFWCNPISGHATLYWYQQILGQGPKLLIQFQNNGVVDDSQLPKDRFSAERLKGVDSTLKIQPAKLEDSAVYLCASSLVGGPLVVEQYFGPGTRLTVT.

This clone was detected only a few times. V usage is TRBV2 and J usage is TRBJ1-4, with D possibly matching TRBD1 (5 bases). This CDR3 is 15 amino acids long. Germline CDR1 SNHLY, CDR2 FYNNEI. Trimming pared 4 bases from V and 5 bases from J, leaving 14 bases between. CDR3 in amino acids: CASSGRGLQNEKLFF. The CDR3 bases are TGTGCCAGCAGTGGGAGGGGCCTACAGAATGAAAAACTGTTTTTT. The full variable domain, in which reference TRBV2 and TRBJ1-4 provide the parts outside the CDR3, is EPEVTQTPSHQVTQMGQEVILRCVPISNHLYFYWYRQILGQKVEFLVSFYNNEISEKSEIFDDQFSVERPDGSNFTLKIRSTKLEDSAMYFCASSGRGLQNEKLFFGSGTQLSVL.